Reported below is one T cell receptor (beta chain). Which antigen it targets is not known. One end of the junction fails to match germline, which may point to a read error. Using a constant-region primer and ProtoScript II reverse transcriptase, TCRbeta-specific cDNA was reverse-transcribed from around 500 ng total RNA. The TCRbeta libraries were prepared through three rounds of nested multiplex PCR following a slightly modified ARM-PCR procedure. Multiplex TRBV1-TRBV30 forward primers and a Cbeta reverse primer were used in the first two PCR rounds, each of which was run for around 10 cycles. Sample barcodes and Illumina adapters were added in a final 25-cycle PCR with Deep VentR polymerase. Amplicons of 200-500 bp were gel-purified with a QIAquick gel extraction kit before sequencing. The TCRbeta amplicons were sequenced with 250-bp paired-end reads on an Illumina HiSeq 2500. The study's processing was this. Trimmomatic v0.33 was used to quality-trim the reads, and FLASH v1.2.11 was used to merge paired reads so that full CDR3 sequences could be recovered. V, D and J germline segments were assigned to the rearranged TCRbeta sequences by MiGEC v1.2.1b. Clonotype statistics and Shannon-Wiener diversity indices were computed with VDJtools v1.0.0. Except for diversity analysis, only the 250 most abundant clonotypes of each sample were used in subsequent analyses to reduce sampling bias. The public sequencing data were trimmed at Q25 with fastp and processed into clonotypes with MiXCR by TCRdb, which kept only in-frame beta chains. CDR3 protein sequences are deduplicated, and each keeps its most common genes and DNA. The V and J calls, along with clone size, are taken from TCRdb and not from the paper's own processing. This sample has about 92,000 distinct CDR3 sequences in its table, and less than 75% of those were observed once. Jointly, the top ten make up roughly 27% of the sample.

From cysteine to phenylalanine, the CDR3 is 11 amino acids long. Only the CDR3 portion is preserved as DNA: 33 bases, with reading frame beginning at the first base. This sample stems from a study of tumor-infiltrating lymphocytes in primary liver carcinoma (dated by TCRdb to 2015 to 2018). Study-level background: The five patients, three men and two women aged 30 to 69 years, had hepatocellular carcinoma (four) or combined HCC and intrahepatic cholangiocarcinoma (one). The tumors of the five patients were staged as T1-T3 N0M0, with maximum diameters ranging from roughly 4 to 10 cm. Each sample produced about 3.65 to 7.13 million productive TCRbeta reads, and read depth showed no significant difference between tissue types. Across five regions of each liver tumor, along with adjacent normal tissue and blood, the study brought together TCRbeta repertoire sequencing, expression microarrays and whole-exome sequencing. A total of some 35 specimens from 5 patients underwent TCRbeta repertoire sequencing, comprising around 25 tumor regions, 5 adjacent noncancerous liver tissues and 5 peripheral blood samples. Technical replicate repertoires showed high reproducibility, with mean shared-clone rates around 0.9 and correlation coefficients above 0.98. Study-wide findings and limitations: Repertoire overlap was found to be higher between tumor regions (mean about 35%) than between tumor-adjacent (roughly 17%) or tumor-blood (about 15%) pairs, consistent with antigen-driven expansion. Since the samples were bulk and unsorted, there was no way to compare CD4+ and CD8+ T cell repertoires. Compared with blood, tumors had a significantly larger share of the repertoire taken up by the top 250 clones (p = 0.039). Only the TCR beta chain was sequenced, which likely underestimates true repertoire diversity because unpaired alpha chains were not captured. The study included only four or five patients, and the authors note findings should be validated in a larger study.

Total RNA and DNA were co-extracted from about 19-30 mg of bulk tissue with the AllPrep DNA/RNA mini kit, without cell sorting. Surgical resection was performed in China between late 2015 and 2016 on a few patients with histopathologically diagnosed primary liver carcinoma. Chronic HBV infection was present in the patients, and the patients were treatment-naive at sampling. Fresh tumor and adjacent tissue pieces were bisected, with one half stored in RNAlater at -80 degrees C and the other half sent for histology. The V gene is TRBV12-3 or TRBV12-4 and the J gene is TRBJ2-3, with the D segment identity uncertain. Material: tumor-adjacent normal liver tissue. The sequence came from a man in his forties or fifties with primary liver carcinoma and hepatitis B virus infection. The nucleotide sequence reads TGTGCCAGCAGGACAACCGATATGCAGTATTTT. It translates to CASRTTDMQYF.